This T cell receptor beta chain is drawn from a study of T cells after posttransplantation cyclophosphamide. Busulfan-fludarabine conditioning, marrow transplant, and cyclophosphamide on days +3 and +4 were administered. The method was immunoSEQ multiplex PCR; TCRdb's version includes in-frame clones alone and lacks a portion of them. Recorded here are about 25,000 clones, with no singletons, and the ten leading clones hold about 2%. J gave up 3 bases and V 2 bases, and 2 bases lay outside the gene matches. CDR1 is SGHRS and CDR2 is YFSETQ in the germline V gene. This CDR3 is built from 15 residues. This clone was detected many times. Its antigen is currently unknown. Study-level results: After PTCy, TRB diversity resembled that of CNI/methotrexate controls. Donor-recipient repertoire similarity was low at 1-2 months, rising over year one. Blood and skin or GI T cell repertoires showed limited TRB overlap.

This material consisted of PBMCs, taken after allogeneic stem cell transplant with posttransplant cyclophosphamide. The chain carries TRBV5-1 and TRBJ1-1; TRBD1 matches at 12 bases. The sequence came from a male patient in his late teens or twenties who received an allogeneic stem cell transplant from a related donor, was CMV-positive, and had no GVHD. Some T cells may have originated in the graft donor. CDR3 protein: CASSLGTGGHTEAFF. The CDR3 DNA follows: TGCGCCAGCAGCTTAGGGACAGGGGGCCACACTGAAGCTTTCTTT.